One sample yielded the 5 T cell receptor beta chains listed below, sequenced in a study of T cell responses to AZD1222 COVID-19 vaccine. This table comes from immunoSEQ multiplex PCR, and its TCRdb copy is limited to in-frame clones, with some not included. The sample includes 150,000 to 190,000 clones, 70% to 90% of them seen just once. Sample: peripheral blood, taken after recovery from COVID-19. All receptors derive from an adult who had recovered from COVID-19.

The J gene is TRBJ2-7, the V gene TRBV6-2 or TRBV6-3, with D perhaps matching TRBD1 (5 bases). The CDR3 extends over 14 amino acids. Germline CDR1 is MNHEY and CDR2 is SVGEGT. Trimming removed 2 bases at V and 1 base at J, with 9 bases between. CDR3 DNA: TGTGCCAGCAGTTACCAGAGACAGTCCTACGAGCAGTACTTC. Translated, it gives CASSYQRQSYEQYF.

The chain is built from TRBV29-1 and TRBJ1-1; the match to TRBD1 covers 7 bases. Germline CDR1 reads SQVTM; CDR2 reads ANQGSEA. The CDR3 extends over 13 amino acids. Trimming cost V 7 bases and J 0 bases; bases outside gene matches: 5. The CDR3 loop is CSANRGMNTEAFF. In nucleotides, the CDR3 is TGCAGCGCCAACAGGGGAATGAACACTGAAGCTTTCTTT.

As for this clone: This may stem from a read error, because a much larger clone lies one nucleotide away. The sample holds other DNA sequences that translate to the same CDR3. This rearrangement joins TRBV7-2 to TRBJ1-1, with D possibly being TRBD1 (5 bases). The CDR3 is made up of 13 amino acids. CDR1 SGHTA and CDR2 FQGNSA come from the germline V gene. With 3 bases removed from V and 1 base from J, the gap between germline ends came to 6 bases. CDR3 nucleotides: TGTGCCAGCAGCTTTGGGGGGAACACTGAAGCTTTCTTT. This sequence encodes CASSFGGNTEAFF. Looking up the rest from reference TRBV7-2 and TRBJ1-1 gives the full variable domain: GAGVSQSPSNKVTEKGKDVELRCDPISGHTALYWYRQSLGQGLEFLIYFQGNSAPDKSGLPSDRFSAERTGGSVSTLTIQRTQQEDSAVYLCASSFGGNTEAFFGQGTRLTVV.

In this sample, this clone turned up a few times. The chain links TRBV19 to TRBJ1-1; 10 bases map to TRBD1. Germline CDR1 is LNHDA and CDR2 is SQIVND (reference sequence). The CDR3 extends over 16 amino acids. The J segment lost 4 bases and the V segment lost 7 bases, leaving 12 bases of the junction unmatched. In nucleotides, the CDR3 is TGTGCCAGTATATCATTCACGGGACAGGGGAGCACTGAAGCTTTCTTT. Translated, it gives CASISFTGQGSTEAFF.

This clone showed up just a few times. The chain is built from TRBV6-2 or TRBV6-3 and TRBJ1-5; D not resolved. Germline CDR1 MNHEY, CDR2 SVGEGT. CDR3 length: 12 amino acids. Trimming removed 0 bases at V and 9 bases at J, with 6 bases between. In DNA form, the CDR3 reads TGTGCCAGCAGTTACTCGTTCCGGCCCCAGCATTTT. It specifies CASSYSFRPQHF.